This is a list of T cell receptor beta chains from one sample in a study of T-cell memory formation after mild COVID-19. TCRdb re-called the 5' RACE reads with MiXCR, one entry per CDR3 protein. The sample carries about 270,000 distinct CDR3 sequences, roughly 14% recorded once. The sequenced sample consisted of PBMCs or a T cell subset sorted from them (not recorded which). The source of these receptors is an adult woman who had mild COVID-19 (a few samples of this study predate the infection). Cell type and time point are not known. The conserved cysteine and the conserved F or W are not part of the CDR3 here. Fields, in order: J gene, V gene, CDR3 protein.

j_call: TRBJ1-5; v_call: TRBV4-2; cdr3_aa: ASSQGPGTNQPQH
j_call: TRBJ2-3; v_call: TRBV3-1; cdr3_aa: ASSQEGLADTQY
j_call: TRBJ2-7; v_call: TRBV29-1; cdr3_aa: SVTLGTGNYEQY
j_call: TRBJ2-2; v_call: TRBV11-2; cdr3_aa: ASSLLGGRHTGELF
j_call: TRBJ2-5; v_call: TRBV7-9; cdr3_aa: ASSLGDRGQETQY
j_call: TRBJ1-2; v_call: TRBV15; cdr3_aa: ATSLDRDHSGYT
j_call: TRBJ2-3; v_call: TRBV7-3; cdr3_aa: ASSLMSGSGTDTQY
j_call: TRBJ2-6; v_call: TRBV11-2; cdr3_aa: ASRSGTENSGANVLT
j_call: TRBJ2-2; v_call: TRBV3-1; cdr3_aa: ASSTGGAWNTGELF
j_call: TRBJ2-1; v_call: TRBV14; cdr3_aa: ASSQDPGTLGEQF
j_call: TRBJ1-1; v_call: TRBV12-3/TRBV12-4; cdr3_aa: ASSSQVGNTEAF
j_call: TRBJ2-2; v_call: TRBV5-1; cdr3_aa: ASRIGSNTGELF
j_call: TRBJ2-5; v_call: TRBV9; cdr3_aa: ASSSRDKETQY
j_call: TRBJ2-2; v_call: TRBV9; cdr3_aa: ASSVAGNTGELF
j_call: TRBJ1-1; v_call: TRBV12-3/TRBV12-4; cdr3_aa: ASSLRSGVTEAF
j_call: TRBJ1-2; v_call: TRBV18; cdr3_aa: ASSRRDRDYGYT
j_call: TRBJ2-1; v_call: TRBV7-3; cdr3_aa: ASSPYWTDTYNEQF
j_call: TRBJ1-5; v_call: TRBV2; cdr3_aa: ASSDQPGGNQPQH
j_call: TRBJ2-5; v_call: TRBV5-1; cdr3_aa: ASSFELAGFQETQY
j_call: TRBJ1-1; v_call: TRBV12-3/TRBV12-4; cdr3_aa: ASSSRTGEAEAF
j_call: TRBJ1-2; v_call: TRBV20-1; cdr3_aa: SARDRIGTGANYGYT
j_call: TRBJ2-2; v_call: TRBV6-5; cdr3_aa: ASSYWGTGELF
j_call: TRBJ2-1; v_call: TRBV7-2; cdr3_aa: ASSLSGRAENNEQF
j_call: TRBJ2-2; v_call: TRBV5-1; cdr3_aa: ASSLDARVTGELF
j_call: TRBJ2-1; v_call: TRBV12-3/TRBV12-4; cdr3_aa: ASSLAGLVVI
j_call: TRBJ2-1; v_call: TRBV24-1; cdr3_aa: ATSDFSGTYNEQF
j_call: TRBJ2-2; v_call: TRBV20-1; cdr3_aa: SARSELTGELF
j_call: TRBJ2-7; v_call: TRBV5-1; cdr3_aa: ASSLGGRLVHEQY
j_call: TRBJ1-1; v_call: TRBV7-2; cdr3_aa: ASSLTGQGTTEAF
j_call: TRBJ1-5; v_call: TRBV24-1; cdr3_aa: ATSDTESNQPQH
j_call: TRBJ2-6; v_call: TRBV2; cdr3_aa: ASKRDLSSGANVLT
j_call: TRBJ1-1; v_call: TRBV7-9; cdr3_aa: ASTPRTENTEAF
j_call: TRBJ2-2; v_call: TRBV7-6; cdr3_aa: ASSLDRAIPGELF
j_call: TRBJ1-3; v_call: TRBV7-8; cdr3_aa: ASSSTGGIGNTIY
j_call: TRBJ2-3; v_call: TRBV4-1; cdr3_aa: ASSLWGSGGGTDTQY
j_call: TRBJ2-3; v_call: TRBV7-6; cdr3_aa: ASRRRGGGTDTQY
j_call: TRBJ1-5; v_call: TRBV12-3/TRBV12-4; cdr3_aa: ASSLGSNQPQH
j_call: TRBJ1-6; v_call: TRBV12-3/TRBV12-4; cdr3_aa: ASSLQGGNSPLH